Below are 18 T cell receptor beta chains sequenced from a single sample in a study of T cell repertoires in cytomegalovirus infection. These receptors have no known antigen. TCRdb re-called the reads through MiXCR, storing one row per CDR3 protein. The repertoire holds about 700,000 distinct CDR3 sequences, with around a third as singletons. The sample here was cultured PBMCs, taken from culture after CMV antigen stimulation. Source of these receptors: a human donor in good health (CMV status not recorded). Some clones in this sample may be carry-over from other donors' samples.

This clonotype was counted a few times. This chain uses TRBV7-6 with TRBJ2-2, with TRBD2 matching over 8 bases. V gave up 4 bases and J gave up 1 base; unmatched junction bases: 5. Germline values: CDR1 SGHVS, CDR2 FNYEAQ. This CDR3 is built from 16 residues. CDR3 residues: CASSSLAGRNTGELFF. CDR3 nucleotides: TGTGCCAGCAGCTCGTTAGCGGGACGGAACACCGGGGAGCTGTTTTTT.

This clonotype has ten or more counts. This chain connects TRBV7-2 to TRBJ2-3, with 9 bases that match TRBD2. Germline lookup yields CDR1 SGHTA and CDR2 FQGNSA. This CDR3 is built from 15 residues. Trimming at V came to 8 bases and at J to 9 bases, leaving 15 bases not matched to a gene. The CDR3 here is CASSFSGGPGGTQYF. DNA for the CDR3: TGTGCCAGCTCCTTTAGCGGGGGCCCGGGGGGGACGCAGTATTTT.

This clonotype came up many times. V is TRBV7-2 and J is TRBJ2-7; D may be TRBD1 or TRBD2 (6 bases each). Germline V gene sequence: CDR1 SGHTA, CDR2 FQGNSA. The V end was cut by 2 bases, the J end by 2 bases, with 13 bases between. The CDR3 contains 15 residues. The CDR3 protein is CASSLYGGKTYEQYF. CDR3 bases: TGTGCCAGCAGCTTATACGGGGGCAAGACCTACGAGCAGTACTTC.

This clonotype was counted many times. This sequence joins TRBV7-2 and TRBJ2-6, with 8 nucleotides matching TRBD2. Germline CDR1 is SGHTA and CDR2 is FQGNSA. This CDR3 comprises 16 residues. Germline trimming cut 5 bases from V and 4 bases from J; bases unmatched to any gene: 7. The CDR3 region has the DNA TGTGCCAGCAGCAAACGGGGGGGCCAAGGGGCCAACGTCCTGACTTTC. Its translation: CASSKRGGQGANVLTF.

This clonotype appeared a few times. The chain is built from TRBV5-1 and TRBJ1-4, with D perhaps TRBD1 (6 bases). The V end lost 4 bases, the J end lost 5 bases, and 12 bases lay between the germline ends. The CDR3 spans 14 residues. Germline V gives CDR1 SGHRS, CDR2 YFSETQ. CDR3 coding DNA: TGCGCCAGCAGCCCGGGGACACCGAATGAAAAACTGTTTTTT. Residues: CASSPGTPNEKLFF.

This chain uses TRBV4-1 with TRBJ1-5; no definite D call. CDR1 and CDR2 (germline): MGHRA, YSYEKL. The CDR3 runs 16 residues. V lost 0 bases and J 0 bases, leaving 9 bases between the germline ends. The CDR3 bases are TGCGCCAGCAGCCAAGAAGGGCTCCTTAGCAATCAGCCCCAGCATTTT. This sequence encodes CASSQEGLLSNQPQHF.

This sequence joins TRBV4-3 and TRBJ2-1; D is perhaps TRBD2 (6 bases). Trimming pared 3 bases from V and 2 bases from J, leaving 20 bases between. Germline values: CDR1 LGHNA, CDR2 YSLEER. The CDR3 totals 18 residues. The CDR3 spells CASSHPPGRDGAYNEQFF. In DNA form, the CDR3 reads TGCGCCAGCAGCCACCCCCCTGGGCGGGACGGAGCCTACAATGAGCAGTTCTTC.

The count of this clonotype is one. The DNA for the CDR3 is TGTGCCAGCAGTTTATGGTCGGGGGGGGCCTACGAGCAGTACTTC. It specifies CASSLWSGGAYEQYF. The rearrangement uses TRBV27 and TRBJ2-7; 8 bases map to TRBD2. Losses at the gene ends were 1 base for V and 2 bases for J; bases not matched to a gene: 4. The CDR3 extends over 15 amino acids. Per the germline V gene, CDR1 is MNHEY and CDR2 is SMNVEV (reference sequence).

This clonotype has more than one count but fewer than ten. This chain uses TRBV7-9 with TRBJ1-4; D gene uncertain. Trimming took 1 base from V and 9 from J, leaving 9 bases between them. The CDR3 runs 13 residues. CDR1 and CDR2 from the germline V gene are SEHNR and FQNEAQ (reference sequence). The CDR3 bases are TGTGCCAGCAGCTTAGTCGGGGTTCAAAAACTGTTTTTT. It encodes CASSLVGVQKLFF.

This clonotype was counted a few times. The chain links TRBV7-6 to TRBJ2-2, with a weak D call TRBD1 (5 bases). The CDR3 contains 16 residues. Per the germline V gene, CDR1 is SGHVS and CDR2 is FNYEAQ. V was cut by 5 bases and J by 8 bases, with 21 bases left in between. CDR3 sequence reads: CASSPLPGSPTGELFF. CDR3 bases: TGTGCCAGCAGCCCGCTTCCAGGGTCTCCCACGGGGGAGCTGTTTTTT.

The genes are TRBV27 and TRBJ2-3; 8 bases are a match to TRBD2. The germline V gene has CDR1 MNHEY and CDR2 SMNVEV (reference sequence). The CDR3 has 15 amino acids. After removal of 5 bases from V and 1 base from J, the junction contained 5 bases not matched to a gene. The CDR3 DNA sequence: TGTGCCAGCAGTCCGACAGCGGGGGGCACAGATACGCAGTATTTT. This codes for CASSPTAGGTDTQYF.

This clonotype was counted between two and nine times. The V call is TRBV7-2, the J call TRBJ1-5; D is uncertain. The CDR3 length is 13 residues. Trimming removed 6 bases from V and 4 bases from J, with 10 bases in between. Germline CDR1 reads SGHTA; CDR2 reads FQGNSA. The CDR3 DNA is TGTGCCAGCAGTTTTCTGACGAATCAGCCCCAGCATTTT. This gives the protein CASSFLTNQPQHF.

CDR3 residues: CASSFQRGPPGTGELFF. CDR3 sequence (DNA): TGTGCCAGCAGTTTCCAGCGGGGGCCCCCCGGAACCGGGGAGCTGTTTTTT. This chain connects TRBV28 to TRBJ2-2, with 8 bases that match TRBD2. The germline gives CDR1 MDHEN, CDR2 SYDVKM. J was trimmed by 5 bases and V by 3 bases; bases with no gene match: 11. This CDR3 spans 17 amino acids.

This clonotype has at least ten counts. The V gene is TRBV12-3 or TRBV12-4, the J gene TRBJ2-3; D is possibly TRBD1 (5 bases). The CDR3 is 14 amino acids. Trimming removed 5 bases at V and 0 bases at J, with 9 bases between. The chain's CDR3 is CASSRTRSTDTQYF. Written as DNA, the CDR3 is TGTGCCAGCAGTCGGACACGTAGCACAGATACGCAGTATTTT.

There are a few counts of this clonotype. The chain is built from TRBV6-6 and TRBJ2-1; a possible D gene is TRBD2 (6 bases). Trimming took off 6 bases at V and 1 base at J, with 13 bases between the two ends. The CDR3 contains 15 residues. The germline V gene has CDR1 MNHNY and CDR2 SVGAGI (reference sequence). The CDR3 here is CASSPSRGSYNEQFF. The CDR3 nucleotides read TGTGCCAGCAGCCCTTCGCGGGGATCCTACAATGAGCAGTTCTTC.

This clonotype was seen a handful of times. The chain employs TRBV7-6 and TRBJ1-6, with TRBD1 matching 7 bases. V gave up 3 bases and J gave up 0 bases; unmatched junction bases: 2. This CDR3 has 16 amino acids. Germline V gene lookup returns CDR1 SGHVS and CDR2 FNYEAQ. In nucleotides, the CDR3 is TGTGCCAGCAGCTTCCGGGACAGCTCCTATAATTCACCCCTCCACTTT. Translating gives CASSFRDSSYNSPLHF.

This chain joins TRBV5-1 and TRBJ1-5; D is unresolved. The germline CDR1 and CDR2 sequences are SGHRS and YFSETQ. This CDR3 comprises 15 residues. The V end was cut by 5 bases, the J end by 1 base, with 13 bases between. This CDR3 is CASSITGSSNQPQHF. DNA of the CDR3: TGCGCCAGCAGTATCACGGGGTCGAGCAATCAGCCCCAGCATTTT.

This clonotype was seen a handful of times. This chain connects TRBV2 to TRBJ2-1, with 8 nucleotides matching TRBD2. This CDR3 contains 13 residues. The V gene end was trimmed by 6 bases and the J gene end by 5 bases; junction bases not matched to a gene: 3. From germline, CDR1 is SNHLY and CDR2 FYNNEI. Here the CDR3 reads CASSETSDNEQFF. In DNA form, the CDR3 reads TGTGCCAGCAGCGAGACTAGCGACAATGAGCAGTTCTTC.